This TCR beta chain is drawn from a study of spatial heterogeneity in lung cancer. About this clonotype: Its cognate antigen is unknown.

With V trimmed by 3 bases and J by 0 bases, 3 bases remained unmatched. The CDR3 runs to 14 residues. CDR1 SQVTM and CDR2 ANQGSEA come from the germline V gene. The time point denotes: blood at routine non-recurrence follow-up after resection. Findings and caveats of the study: Tumor TCRs that were ubiquitous and expanded showed up in blood more at resection than follow-up.

A single record per CDR3 protein comes from TCRdb applying MiXCR to the 5' RACE reads. Of 110,000 or so distinct CDR3 sequences listed, 10% to 12% are singletons. Sequences were derived from PBMCs, sampled at follow-up. The sequence was collected from a female donor with early-stage non-small cell lung cancer. J is TRBJ2-3 and V is TRBV29-1; 7 bases fit TRBD1. The CDR3 spells CSVEGRGSTDTQYF. As DNA, the CDR3 is TGCAGCGTTGAGGGCAGGGGGAGCACAGATACGCAGTATTTT.